The 32 T cell receptor beta chains reported below all come from one sample, sequenced in a study of blood T cell repertoires in COVID-19. Assay: immunoSEQ multiplex PCR; the TCRdb copy retains only in-frame clones and omits some. The profile shows about 63,000 clones, 70% to 80% of them singletons. The sample consisted of peripheral blood. These receptors all stem from a woman aged 80 or over with acute or convalescent COVID-19.

The chain has TRBV9 and TRBJ2-7, with 8 bases matching TRBD2. Germline assignment: CDR1 SGDLS and CDR2 YYNGEE. V shed 1 base, J shed 4 bases, and the junction held 7 bases outside the gene matches. The CDR3 covers 15 residues. CDR3 in DNA: TGTGCCAGCAGCGTACCGACTAGCGTGAAATACGAGCAGTACTTC. It yields the protein CASSVPTSVKYEQYF.

The chain carries TRBV27 and TRBJ2-3; a possible D gene is TRBD2 (5 bases). Trimming took 6 bases from V and 2 from J, leaving 9 bases between them. The germline CDR1 and CDR2 sequences are MNHEY and SMNVEV (reference sequence). This CDR3 contains 13 residues. The CDR3, as DNA: TGTGCCAGCAGGTGGACTCTCACAGATACGCAGTATTTT. Its translation: CASRWTLTDTQYF.

This chain uses TRBV29-1 with TRBJ1-2, with TRBD1 matching over 9 bases. V shed 1 base and J 5 bases; nucleotides not matched to a gene: 5. The CDR3 consists of 14 residues. The V gene's germline CDR1 is SQVTM and CDR2 ANQGSEA. CDR3 sequence reads: CSVEGGTGTYGYTF. In nucleotides, the CDR3 is TGCAGCGTTGAAGGGGGGACAGGGACTTATGGCTACACCTTC.

The chain uses TRBV3-1 (or the pseudogene TRBV3-2) and TRBJ1-3; 7 nucleotides align to TRBD1. CDR3 length equals 13 residues. Germline V gene sequence: CDR1 LGHDT, CDR2 YNNKEL (reference sequence). J gave up 15 bases and V 0 bases, and 8 bases lay outside the gene matches. The CDR3 region is CASSQEREGATYF. For the CDR3, the DNA is TGTGCCAGCAGCCAAGAACGGGAGGGGGCCACATATTTT.

This chain links TRBV5-5 with TRBJ2-1, with 7 bases identical to TRBD2. The CDR3 totals 18 residues. The V gene's germline CDR1 is SGHKS and CDR2 YYEKEE (reference sequence). Losses at the gene ends were 4 bases for V and 3 bases for J; bases not matched to a gene: 16. CDR3 residues: CASSTYGMGRENYNEQFF. CDR3 DNA: TGTGCCAGCAGCACGTATGGAATGGGGCGGGAGAACTACAATGAGCAGTTCTTC.

This clone is medium-sized (0.01 to 0.1%) within its sample. The genes are TRBV15 and TRBJ2-1; 8 nucleotides match TRBD1. Germline loops: CDR1 LNHNV, CDR2 YYDKDF (reference sequence). Trimming removed 3 bases from V and 7 bases from J; junction bases left unmatched: 8. The CDR3 is 15 residues long. The CDR3 is CATSSPQTGVNEQFF. The DNA of the CDR3 is TGTGCCACCAGCAGCCCTCAGACAGGGGTTAATGAGCAGTTCTTC.

The chain joins TRBV29-1 to TRBJ2-5; D might be TRBD2 (5 bases). Germline CDR1 and CDR2: SQVTM and ANQGSEA. V was cut by 3 bases and J by 3 bases, with 5 bases left in between. The CDR3 length is 11 residues. This chain's CDR3 is CSVEREETQYF. In nucleotides, the CDR3 is TGCAGCGTTGAGAGGGAAGAGACCCAGTACTTC.

The chain couples TRBV7-2 to TRBJ2-3; TRBD1 is a possible D gene (7 bases). There are 18 residues in the CDR3. Germline loops: CDR1 SGHTA, CDR2 FQGNSA. V shed 5 bases and J shed 0 bases, with 21 bases lying between them. The CDR3 reads CASSPGGWPRNSTDTQYF. The CDR3 nucleotides are TGTGCCAGCAGCCCAGGGGGGTGGCCGCGAAATAGCACAGATACGCAGTATTTT.

J is TRBJ1-2 and V is TRBV5-4; 10 bases agree with TRBD1. CDR3 length equals 15 residues. Per germline, CDR1 SGHNT and CDR2 YYREEE (reference sequence). V lost 4 bases, J lost 2 bases, and 5 bases stayed unmatched. The chain's CDR3 is CASSPPTGGNYGYTF. The CDR3 bases are TGTGCCAGCAGCCCACCGACAGGGGGCAACTATGGCTACACCTTC.

This chain links TRBV5-4 with TRBJ1-3, with D possibly being TRBD1 (5 bases). Trimming shortened V by 5 bases and J by 4 bases, and 13 bases separated the two germline ends. Germline CDR1 reads SGHNT; CDR2 reads YYREEE (reference sequence). The CDR3 covers 14 residues. Here the CDR3 DNA reads TGTGCCAGCAGTCCCGGGGGGACCGGAAACACCATATATTTT. It is translated as CASSPGGTGNTIYF.

This chain links TRBV5-1 with TRBJ1-3; D not resolved. Germline loops: CDR1 SGHRS, CDR2 YFSETQ. The CDR3 is 14 amino acids. The V end lost 7 bases, the J end lost 1 base, and 12 bases lay between the germline ends. CDR3 nucleotide sequence: TGCGCCAGCGCCCCTTCGGAGTCTGGAAACACCATATATTTT. Translating it yields CASAPSESGNTIYF.

Regarding this clone: The junction and the germline gene differ at one end; a read error may be behind it. The chain recombines TRBV7-7 with TRBJ2-2, with a weak D call TRBD1 (5 bases). The CDR3 spans 13 residues. Germline V gene sequence: CDR1 SSHAT, CDR2 FNYEAQ (reference sequence). The CDR3 loop reads CASSRQGIGELFF. For the CDR3, the DNA is TGTGCTAGCAGCCGGCAGGGAATCGGGGAGCTGTTTTTT.

The rearrangement joins TRBV28 to TRBJ1-5; 10 nucleotides match TRBD1. Germline trimming cut 7 bases from V and 3 bases from J; bases unmatched to any gene: 9. There are 16 residues in the CDR3. Germline values: CDR1 MDHEN, CDR2 SYDVKM. In DNA, the CDR3 is TGTGCCAGCAAAGGGACAGGGACAGGGGCCAATCAGCCCCAGCATTTT. Protein product: CASKGTGTGANQPQHF.

This clone was observed at least ten times. This chain joins TRBV19 and TRBJ2-1, with TRBD2 identical over 8 bases. V lost 4 bases to trimming and J lost 0 bases; unmatched junction nucleotides: 8. Per germline, CDR1 LNHDA and CDR2 SQIVND (reference sequence). The length of the CDR3 is 17 residues. The CDR3 sequence is CASSRLLAASSYNEQFF. DNA for the CDR3: TGTGCCAGTAGTAGGTTACTAGCGGCTAGCTCCTACAATGAGCAGTTCTTC.

The genes are TRBV10-3 and TRBJ1-5, with 8 bases identical to TRBD1. The trim removed 4 bases at V and 7 bases at J, leaving 9 bases unmatched. In germline, CDR1 is ENHRY, CDR2 SYGVKD. This CDR3 comprises 15 residues. The CDR3 region is CAISVGQGQGQPQHF. The CDR3 DNA reads as TGTGCCATCAGTGTCGGACAGGGTCAGGGACAGCCCCAGCATTTT.

Of note for this clone: One junction end does not reproduce the germline sequence, and a read error may be involved. V is TRBV7-7 and J is TRBJ2-5; 10 bases match TRBD2. The CDR3 extends over 15 amino acids. Germline V gene sequence: CDR1 SSHAT, CDR2 FNYEAQ (reference sequence). CDR3 protein: CASSKSGRAVETQYF. In DNA form, the CDR3 reads TGTGCTAGCAGTAAAAGCGGGAGGGCTGTGGAGACCCAGTACTTC.

CDR3 coding DNA: TGTGCCAGCTCACCCACCCGGGACACCGACTATGGCTACACCTTC. Its translation: CASSPTRDTDYGYTF. V usage is TRBV18 and J usage is TRBJ1-2; TRBD1 might be the D (6 bases). Germline V gene lookup returns CDR1 KGHSH and CDR2 LQKENI. The V gene lost 3 bases and the J gene lost 3 bases, with 14 bases spanning the gap. The CDR3 consists of 15 residues.

The rearrangement uses TRBV20-1 and TRBJ2-1, with a weak D call TRBD2 (6 bases). Trimming left V 6 bases short and J 12 bases short, with 15 bases between. The germline gives CDR1 DFQATT, CDR2 SNEGSKA (reference sequence). This CDR3 is 11 amino acids long. CDR3 nucleotides: TGCAGTGCACCACTAGGGCGGGGGCAGTTCTTC. It translates to CSAPLGRGQFF.

The CDR3 here is CAISESSGLAAYNEQFF. The CDR3 region has the DNA TGTGCCATCAGTGAGTCTTCGGGACTAGCGGCCTACAATGAGCAGTTCTTC. The chain uses TRBV10-3 and TRBJ2-1, with 11 positions matching TRBD2. V shed 0 bases, J shed 2 bases, and the junction held 3 bases outside the gene matches. This CDR3 region has 17 residues. Germline V gene lookup returns CDR1 ENHRY and CDR2 SYGVKD.

This chain uses TRBV5-1 with TRBJ1-1; 7 bases agree with TRBD1. Trimming cost V 0 bases and J 1 base; bases outside gene matches: 0. The germline V gene has CDR1 SGHRS and CDR2 YFSETQ. The CDR3 has 14 amino acids. The CDR3 DNA reads as TGCGCCAGCAGCTTGGGGACAGGGAACACTGAAGCTTTCTTT. Amino acid sequence: CASSLGTGNTEAFF.

The rearrangement joins TRBV12-5 to TRBJ2-5; TRBD1 is a possible D gene (5 bases). Trimming shortened V by 7 bases and J by 0 bases, and 6 bases separated the two germline ends. CDR3 length: 12 amino acids. CDR1 and CDR2 from the germline V gene are LGHNT and FRNRAP. The CDR3 bases are TGTGCTAGTGCAGGGTACCAAGAGACCCAGTACTTC. It translates to CASAGYQETQYF.

The chain uses TRBV27 and TRBJ1-5; TRBD1 aligns across 9 bases. The ends lost 5 bases at V and 1 base at J; junction bases unmatched: 6. Per germline, CDR1 MNHEY and CDR2 SMNVEV (reference sequence). The CDR3 has 16 amino acids. CDR3 nucleotide sequence: TGTGCCAGCAGTCTCAAGACAGGGGGAAGCAATCAGCCCCAGCATTTT. This translates into CASSLKTGGSNQPQHF.

The rearrangement joins TRBV30 to TRBJ1-1, with a weak D call TRBD1 (6 bases). There are 14 residues in the CDR3. Trimming pared 7 bases from V and 4 bases from J, leaving 19 bases between. In germline, CDR1 is GTSNPN, CDR2 SVGIG (reference sequence). The CDR3 DNA is TGTGCCTCACCAACACGAGGGGGAATCACTGAAGCTTTCTTT. Protein: CASPTRGGITEAFF.

This clone was seen once. This sequence joins TRBV19 and TRBJ1-1; possibly TRBD1 for D (5 bases). Germline V CDR1 and CDR2: LNHDA, SQIVND (reference sequence). CDR3 length: 15 residues. Deletions cut 0 bases from V and 6 bases from J, with 14 bases between. CDR3 sequence (DNA): TGTGCCAGTAGTATAGAACTTTCAGGGTCGGCTGAAGCTTTCTTT. This translates into CASSIELSGSAEAFF.

This chain uses TRBV7-8 with TRBJ1-1; no firm D call. Germline V gives CDR1 SGHVS, CDR2 FQNEAQ. This CDR3 contains 13 residues. Trimming shortened V by 1 base and J by 2 bases, and 5 bases separated the two germline ends. The CDR3 bases are TGTGCCAGCAGCTTAGACACCAACACTGAAGCTTTCTTT. It yields the protein CASSLDTNTEAFF.

The rearrangement uses TRBV13 and TRBJ1-1; TRBD1 matches at 7 bases. CDR1 is PRHDT, CDR2 FYEKMQ, per germline (reference sequence). The CDR3 is 13 residues long. The junction had 4 bases not matched to a gene; V was cut back by 3 bases and J by 6 bases. DNA for the CDR3: TGTGCCAGCAGCTTCAGGGGGAAGCCTGAAGCTTTCTTT. Translation: CASSFRGKPEAFF.

This chain joins TRBV7-2 and TRBJ1-1; D is undetermined. CDR1 is SGHTA and CDR2 is FQGNSA in the germline V gene. The germline V and J ends were trimmed by 3 bases and 1 base, with 18 bases remaining between them. The CDR3 runs 17 residues. The CDR3 spells CASSFGPVVLKNTEAFF. CDR3 nucleotide sequence: TGTGCCAGCAGCTTTGGTCCGGTGGTATTGAAGAACACTGAAGCTTTCTTT.

This clone is a singleton in its sample. The rearrangement uses TRBV10-3 and TRBJ2-3; D is unresolved. This CDR3 has 14 residues. Germline V CDR1 and CDR2: ENHRY, SYGVKD. V lost 3 bases to trimming and J lost 2 bases, with 9 bases between them. The CDR3 sequence is CAISESQDTDTQYF. CDR3 coding DNA: TGTGCCATCAGTGAATCCCAGGACACAGATACGCAGTATTTT.

Concerning this clone itself: This same CDR3 is encoded by further DNA sequences in the sample. This chain joins TRBV6-6 and TRBJ2-7; the match to TRBD2 covers 8 bases. J was trimmed by 5 bases and V by 5 bases; bases with no gene match: 8. The CDR3 has 14 amino acids. Germline assignment: CDR1 MNHNY and CDR2 SVGAGI (reference sequence). The CDR3 DNA reads TGTGCCAGCAGTGGACTAGCAGGAGATCACGAGCAGTACTTC. Protein product: CASSGLAGDHEQYF.

The chain joins TRBV6-5 to TRBJ2-5; D gene uncertain. The CDR3 is 15 amino acids. Trimming took 7 bases from V and 2 from J, leaving 17 bases between them. From germline, CDR1 is MNHEY and CDR2 SVGAGI. The CDR3: CASTNRNSRQETQYF. CDR3 DNA sequence: TGTGCCAGCACCAACCGTAACTCACGGCAAGAGACCCAGTACTTC.

This clone has only one observation. V and J are TRBV7-2 and TRBJ1-1; D is undetermined. V lost 5 bases and J 0 bases, leaving 7 bases between the germline ends. CDR1 is SGHTA, CDR2 FQGNSA, per germline. This CDR3 is 13 amino acids long. For the CDR3, the DNA is TGTGCCAGCAGCCGTTTATTGAACACTGAAGCTTTCTTT. Translating it yields CASSRLLNTEAFF.

This clone has a single count. This rearrangement joins TRBV13 to TRBJ1-1; D is unresolved. V shed 5 bases and J shed 4 bases, with 11 bases lying between them. The CDR3 contains 13 residues. The germline CDR1 and CDR2 sequences are PRHDT and FYEKMQ (reference sequence). CDR3 sequence (DNA): TGTGCCAGCAGCCGCCTGGCGGGCACTGAAGCTTTCTTT. This codes for CASSRLAGTEAFF.